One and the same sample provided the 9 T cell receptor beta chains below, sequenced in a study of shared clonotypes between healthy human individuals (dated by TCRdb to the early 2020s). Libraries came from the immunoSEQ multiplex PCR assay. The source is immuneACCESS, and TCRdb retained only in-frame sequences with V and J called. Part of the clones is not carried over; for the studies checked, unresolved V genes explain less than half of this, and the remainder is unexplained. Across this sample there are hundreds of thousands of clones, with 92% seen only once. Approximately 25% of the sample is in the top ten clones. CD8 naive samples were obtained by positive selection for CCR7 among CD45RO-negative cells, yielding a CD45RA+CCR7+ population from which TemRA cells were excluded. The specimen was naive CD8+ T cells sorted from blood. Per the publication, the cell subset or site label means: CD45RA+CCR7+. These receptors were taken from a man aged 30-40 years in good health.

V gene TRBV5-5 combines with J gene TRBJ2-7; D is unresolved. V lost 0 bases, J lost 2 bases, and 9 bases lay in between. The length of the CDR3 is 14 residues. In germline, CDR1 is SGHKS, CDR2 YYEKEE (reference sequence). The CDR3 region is CASSLDRQTYEQYF. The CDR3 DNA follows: TGTGCCAGCAGCTTGGATCGTCAGACCTACGAGCAGTACTTC.

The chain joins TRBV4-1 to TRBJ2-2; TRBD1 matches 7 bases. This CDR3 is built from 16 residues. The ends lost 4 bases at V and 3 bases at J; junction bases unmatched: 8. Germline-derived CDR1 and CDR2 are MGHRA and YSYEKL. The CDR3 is CASSPRPGTDTGELFF. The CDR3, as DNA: TGCGCCAGCAGCCCGCGACCCGGGACAGACACCGGGGAGCTGTTTTTT.

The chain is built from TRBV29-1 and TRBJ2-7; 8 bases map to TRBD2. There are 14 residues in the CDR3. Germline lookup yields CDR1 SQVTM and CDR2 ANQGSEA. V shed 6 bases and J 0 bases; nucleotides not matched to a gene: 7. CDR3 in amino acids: CSVELADHSYEQYF. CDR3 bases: TGCAGCGTCGAACTAGCGGACCACTCCTACGAGCAGTACTTC.

The CDR3 region is CASSSRSNEQFF. In nucleotides, the CDR3 is TGTGCCAGCAGCTCCCGGTCAAATGAGCAGTTCTTC. The chain uses TRBV11-3 and TRBJ2-1; D is ambiguous. V lost 4 bases and J 7 bases, leaving 8 bases between the germline ends. The germline gives CDR1 SGHNT, CDR2 YENEEA. The CDR3 extends over 12 amino acids.

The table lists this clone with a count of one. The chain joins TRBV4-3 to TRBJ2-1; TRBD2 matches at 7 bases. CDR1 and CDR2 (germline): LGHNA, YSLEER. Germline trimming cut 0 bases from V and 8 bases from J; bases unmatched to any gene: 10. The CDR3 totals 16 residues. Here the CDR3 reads CASSQELAIRHDEQFF. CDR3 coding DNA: TGCGCCAGCAGCCAAGAACTAGCGATCAGGCACGATGAGCAGTTCTTC.

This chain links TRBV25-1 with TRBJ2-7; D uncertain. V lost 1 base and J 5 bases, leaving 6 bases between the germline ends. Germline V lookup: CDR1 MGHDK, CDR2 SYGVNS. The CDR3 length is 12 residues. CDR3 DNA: TGTGCCAGCAGTGAATGGGGAAACGAGCAGTACTTC. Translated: CASSEWGNEQYF.

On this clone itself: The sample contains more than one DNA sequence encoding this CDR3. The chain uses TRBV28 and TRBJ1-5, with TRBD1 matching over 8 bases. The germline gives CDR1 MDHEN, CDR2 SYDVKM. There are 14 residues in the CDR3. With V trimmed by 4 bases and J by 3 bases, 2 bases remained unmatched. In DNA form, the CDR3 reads TGTGCCAGCAGTTCGGACAGGGTCAATCAGCCCCAGCATTTT. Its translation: CASSSDRVNQPQHF. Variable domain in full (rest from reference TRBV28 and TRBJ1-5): DVKVTQSSRYLVKRTGEKVFLECVQDMDHENMFWYRQDPGLGLRLIYFSYDVKMKEKGDIPEGYSVSREKKERFSLILESASTNQTSMYLCASSSDRVNQPQHFGDGTRLSIL.

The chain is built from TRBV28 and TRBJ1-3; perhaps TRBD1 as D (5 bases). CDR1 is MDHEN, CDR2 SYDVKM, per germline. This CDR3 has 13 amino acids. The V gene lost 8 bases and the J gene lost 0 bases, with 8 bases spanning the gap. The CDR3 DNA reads TGTGCCAGCGGGACCAACTCTGGAAACACCATATATTTT. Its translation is CASGTNSGNTIYF.

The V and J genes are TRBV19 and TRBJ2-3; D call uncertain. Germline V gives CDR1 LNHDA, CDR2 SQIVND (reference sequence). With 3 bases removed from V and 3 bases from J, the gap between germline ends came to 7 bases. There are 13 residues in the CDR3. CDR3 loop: CASSILGTDTQYF. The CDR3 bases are TGTGCCAGTAGTATCTTAGGAACAGATACGCAGTATTTT.